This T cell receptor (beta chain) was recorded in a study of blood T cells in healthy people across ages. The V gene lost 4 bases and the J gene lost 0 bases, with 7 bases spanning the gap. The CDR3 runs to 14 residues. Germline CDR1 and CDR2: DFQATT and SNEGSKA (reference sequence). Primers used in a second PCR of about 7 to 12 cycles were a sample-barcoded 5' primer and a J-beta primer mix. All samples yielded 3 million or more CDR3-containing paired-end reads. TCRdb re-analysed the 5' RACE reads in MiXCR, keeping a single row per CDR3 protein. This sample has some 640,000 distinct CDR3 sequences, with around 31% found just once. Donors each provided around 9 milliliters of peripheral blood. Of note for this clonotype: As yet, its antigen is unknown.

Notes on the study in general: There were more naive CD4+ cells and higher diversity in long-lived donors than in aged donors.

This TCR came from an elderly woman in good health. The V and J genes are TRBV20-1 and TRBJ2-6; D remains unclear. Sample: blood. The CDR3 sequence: CSAIRFSGANVLTF. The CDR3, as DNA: TGCAGTGCTATAAGGTTCTCTGGGGCCAACGTCCTGACTTTC.